The 20 T cell receptor beta chains reported below all come from one sample, sequenced in a study of OX40 agonist ivuxolimab in advanced cancers. Sequencing was performed with immunoSEQ multiplex PCR; in TCRdb, only in-frame clones are kept and a portion is missing. The sample has roughly 100,000 clones; approximately 90% are singletons. The sequencing here drew on CD4+ or CD8+ T cells sorted from blood, taken in a trial of the OX40 agonist ivuxolimab. Every receptor here comes from an adult with an advanced solid tumor such as melanoma, head and neck, liver or kidney cancer.

The chain links TRBV28 to TRBJ2-3; possible D gene TRBD2, 6 bases. Germline assignment: CDR1 MDHEN and CDR2 SYDVKM. Trimming took 10 bases from V and 4 from J, leaving 18 bases between them. The CDR3 is made up of 14 amino acids. In DNA, the CDR3 is TGTGCCATCGGACCGGGAGCAGCGGCAGATACGCAGTATTTT. It translates to CAIGPGAAADTQYF.

V and J are TRBV6-6 and TRBJ1-2; D remains unclear. V gave up 2 bases and J gave up 8 bases, with 9 bases separating them. CDR1 and CDR2 from the germline V gene are MNHNY and SVGAGI (reference sequence). The CDR3 has 12 residues. The CDR3 protein is CASSYSGEGYTF. The CDR3 nucleotides read TGTGCCAGCAGTTACAGCGGGGAAGGCTACACCTTC.

This chain uses TRBV4-3 with TRBJ2-1; 11 bases agree with TRBD2. The trim removed 2 bases at V and 7 bases at J, leaving 4 bases unmatched. The CDR3 contains 15 residues. Looked up from germline, CDR1 is LGHNA and CDR2 is YSLEER. CDR3 in amino acids: CASSQQASGGNEQFF. CDR3 DNA: TGCGCCAGCAGCCAACAGGCTAGCGGGGGGAATGAGCAGTTCTTC.

The chain joins TRBV28 to TRBJ1-5, with D possibly being TRBD1 (6 bases). Trimming removed 6 bases from V and 9 bases from J, with 12 bases in between. CDR3 size: 12 residues. CDR1 is MDHEN, CDR2 SYDVKM, per germline. The CDR3 DNA follows: TGTGCCAGCAGACTTCAGGGGAGGCCCCAGCATTTT. It codes for CASRLQGRPQHF.

The genes are TRBV6-1 and TRBJ2-7, with 8 nucleotides matching TRBD1. In germline, CDR1 is MNHNS, CDR2 SASEGT. The CDR3 extends over 12 amino acids. The junction had 7 bases not matched to a gene; V was cut back by 6 bases and J by 9 bases. CDR3 protein: CASSPWGTGQYF. The CDR3 DNA reads TGTGCCAGCAGCCCGTGGGGGACAGGGCAGTACTTC.

The chain couples TRBV5-1 to TRBJ2-3; the D gene is possibly TRBD2 (5 bases). This CDR3 region has 14 residues. Trimming removed 3 bases at V and 8 bases at J, with 16 bases between. The germline CDR1 and CDR2 sequences are SGHRS and YFSETQ. The CDR3 DNA follows: TGCGCCAGCAGCTCTCGACTAACAGATCGTACGCAGTATTTT. Translated: CASSSRLTDRTQYF.

V gene TRBV6-5 combines with J gene TRBJ2-1; 10 bases align to TRBD1. This CDR3 contains 15 residues. The V segment lost 2 bases and the J segment 4 bases; nucleotides outside the gene matches: 2. Germline CDR1 is MNHEY and CDR2 is SVGAGI. The CDR3 DNA follows: TGTGCCAGCAGTTACAGACAGGGGGCTTACAATGAGCAGTTCTTC. It translates to CASSYRQGAYNEQFF.

The rearrangement links TRBV11-2 to TRBJ2-5, with TRBD2 matching over 12 bases. Germline V gene lookup returns CDR1 SGHAT and CDR2 FQNNGV. The J segment lost 4 bases and the V segment lost 8 bases, leaving 5 bases of the junction unmatched. CDR3 length: 14 amino acids. The CDR3 is CASGLAGGRETQYF. DNA of the CDR3: TGTGCCAGCGGGCTAGCGGGGGGGAGAGAGACCCAGTACTTC. Drawing the rest from reference TRBV11-2 and TRBJ2-5, the complete variable domain is EAGVAQSPRYKIIEKRQSVAFWCNPISGHATLYWYQQILGQGPKLLIQFQNNGVVDDSQLPKDRFSAERLKGVDSTLKIQPAKLEDSAVYLCASGLAGGRETQYFGPGTRLLVL.

This clone appeared a few times. The rearrangement joins TRBV18 to TRBJ2-7; TRBD2 is a possible D gene (6 bases). Trimming removed 5 bases at V and 3 bases at J, with 11 bases between. Germline V gene sequence: CDR1 KGHSH, CDR2 LQKENI. The CDR3 spans 13 residues. The CDR3, as DNA: TGTGCCAGCTCATTCGGGACTCTCTACGAGCAGTACTTC. This encodes CASSFGTLYEQYF.

Concerning this clone: The same CDR3 is also encoded by other DNA sequences in this sample. The chain recombines TRBV30 with TRBJ2-5; D remains ambiguous. The CDR3 is 10 residues long. With 2 bases removed from V and 5 bases from J, the gap between germline ends came to 3 bases. Germline CDR1 GTSNPN, CDR2 SVGIG (reference sequence). CDR3 protein: CAWSRETQYF. The CDR3 coding sequence is TGTGCCTGGAGTCGGGAGACCCAGTACTTC.

This clone showed up just once. V is TRBV5-1 and J is TRBJ2-7, with D possibly matching TRBD1 (6 bases). Germline CDR1 SGHRS, CDR2 YFSETQ. The germline V and J ends were trimmed by 0 bases and 3 bases, with 13 bases remaining between them. CDR3 size: 15 residues. DNA of the CDR3: TGCGCCAGCAGCTTGGGTACAGGGCCATTCTACGAGCAGTACTTC. This translates into CASSLGTGPFYEQYF.

This clone came up a few times. This chain uses TRBV28 with TRBJ1-4; D remains unclear. CDR3 length: 17 residues. Trimming pared 4 bases from V and 4 bases from J, leaving 19 bases between. In germline, CDR1 is MDHEN, CDR2 SYDVKM. CDR3 DNA sequence: TGTGCCAGCAGTTCATCCTGGAGGCAGGTCAATAATGAAAAACTGTTTTTT. Its translation is CASSSSWRQVNNEKLFF.

This clone was counted once. The same CDR3 can be traced to other DNA sequences in this sample. V usage is TRBV5-1 and J usage is TRBJ2-3, with D maybe TRBD1 (6 bases). The CDR3 loop spans 15 amino acids. Germline V gene sequence: CDR1 SGHRS, CDR2 YFSETQ. With 0 bases removed from V and 0 bases from J, the gap between germline ends came to 8 bases. In DNA, the CDR3 is TGCGCCAGCAGCTTGGCAGGACAGAGCACAGATACGCAGTATTTT. Its translation: CASSLAGQSTDTQYF. Based on the CDR3 plus reference TRBV5-1 and TRBJ2-3, the full variable domain is KAGVTQTPRYLIKTRGQQVTLSCSPISGHRSVSWYQQTPGQGLQFLFEYFSETQRNKGNFPGRFSGRQFSNSRSEMNVSTLELGDSALYLCASSLAGQSTDTQYFGPGTRLTVL.

The chain carries TRBV5-1 and TRBJ2-2; a possible D gene is TRBD2 (5 bases). V was trimmed by 4 bases and J by 8 bases, leaving 18 bases between them. The CDR3 loop spans 15 amino acids. Germline V CDR1 and CDR2: SGHRS, YFSETQ. CDR3 region: CASSRALDGVGELFF. The CDR3 DNA sequence: TGCGCCAGCAGCCGGGCCCTCGACGGGGTGGGGGAGCTGTTTTTT. Drawing the rest from reference TRBV5-1 and TRBJ2-2, the complete variable domain is KAGVTQTPRYLIKTRGQQVTLSCSPISGHRSVSWYQQTPGQGLQFLFEYFSETQRNKGNFPGRFSGRQFSNSRSEMNVSTLELGDSALYLCASSRALDGVGELFFGEGSRLTVL.

The chain carries TRBV30 and TRBJ2-2; 9 bases fit TRBD1. Germline V CDR1 and CDR2: GTSNPN, SVGIG (reference sequence). This CDR3 has 17 residues. V gave up 0 bases and J gave up 4 bases; unmatched junction bases: 9. CDR3 region: CAWSVIGTGRVTGELFF. In nucleotides, the CDR3 is TGTGCCTGGAGTGTAATAGGGACAGGGCGAGTCACCGGGGAGCTGTTTTTT.

V usage is TRBV5-1 and J usage is TRBJ2-7; D perhaps matches TRBD1 (6 bases). CDR1 is SGHRS and CDR2 is YFSETQ in the germline V gene. Trimming removed 0 bases at V and 0 bases at J, with 7 bases between. This CDR3 comprises 14 residues. CDR3 in DNA: TGCGCCAGCAGCTTGGGACAGGACTCCTACGAGCAGTACTTC. Its protein is CASSLGQDSYEQYF.

This clone turned up a few times. This chain connects TRBV9 to TRBJ2-5, with D perhaps TRBD2 (5 bases). V was shortened by 0 bases and J by 3 bases, with 24 bases between the two germline ends. The CDR3 consists of 19 residues. CDR1 and CDR2 from the germline V gene are SGDLS and YYNGEE. CDR3 nucleotide sequence: TGTGCCAGCAGCGTAGTGCCGAGGGTTGGACGTCTCAAGGAAGAGACCCAGTACTTC. Its protein product is CASSVVPRVGRLKEETQYF.

The chain has TRBV5-1 and TRBJ2-7; 10 positions match TRBD1. CDR3 length: 16 amino acids. Germline values: CDR1 SGHRS, CDR2 YFSETQ. V was clipped by 4 bases and J by 1 base; unmatched bases: 8. CDR3 DNA sequence: TGCGCCAGCAGCGAGTCGACAGGGGGCTATTCCTACGAGCAGTACTTC. As protein: CASSESTGGYSYEQYF.

This chain uses TRBV18 with TRBJ1-4, with D perhaps TRBD1 (6 bases). In germline, CDR1 is KGHSH, CDR2 LQKENI. Trimming removed 3 bases from V and 0 bases from J, with 11 bases in between. The CDR3 contains 16 residues. This CDR3 reads CASSPLGQPTNEKLFF. The DNA of the CDR3 is TGTGCCAGCTCACCCTTAGGACAGCCAACTAATGAAAAACTGTTTTTT.

Regarding this clone: The junction departs from germline at one end; a sequencing error may be responsible. The chain uses TRBV5-6 and TRBJ1-6; tentatively, D is TRBD1 (6 bases). This CDR3 has 15 residues. Germline CDR1 SGHDT, CDR2 YYEEEE. The CDR3 loop reads CASSLLAGDNAPLHF. CDR3 coding DNA: TGTGCCAGCAGCTTGTTGGCAGGGGATAATGCACCCCTCCACTTT.